The rows below give T cell receptor beta chains drawn from one sample of a study of shared clonotypes between healthy human individuals. Data came from immunoSEQ multiplex PCR; TCRdb stores just in-frame clones and leaves some out. The sample includes about 1.9 million clones, just under 95% seen only once; the top ten take approximately 1.7%. The sample consisted of naive CD8+ T cells from PBMCs. The receptors derive from a young man in good health. Some clones in this sample may be carry-over from other donors' samples. Both conserved end residues are part of each CDR3. D genes are given only for firm matches. Where a row states a size, it is once, few, many or the class of an expanded clone; other rows omit it.

len,d_gene,v_gene,abundance,j_gene,CDR3nt,CDR3aa
15,TRBD2,TRBV5-4,NA,TRBJ2-1,TGTGCCAGCAGGGCCGGGACTACCGTCTACAATGAGCAGTTCTTC,CASRAGTTVYNEQFF
15,NA,TRBV19,once,TRBJ2-3,TGTGCCAGTAGTATAACAGGGACAAGCACAGATACGCAGTATTTT,CASSITGTSTDTQYF
16,TRBD1,TRBV4-3,NA,TRBJ1-1,TGCGCCAGCAGCCCTACCCTGACAGGGGTAAACACTGAAGCTTTCTTT,CASSPTLTGVNTEAFF
17,NA,TRBV19,NA,TRBJ1-1,TGTGCCAGTAGTATCCTGGGGCCCCCCACACTGAACACTGAAGCTTTCTTT,CASSILGPPTLNTEAFF
15,NA,TRBV14,once,TRBJ1-1,TGTGCCAGCAGCCAAGTGGGTTGGGGGAACACTGAAGCTTTCTTT,CASSQVGWGNTEAFF
15,TRBD1,TRBV18,NA,TRBJ2-7,TGTGCCAGCACAATCGACAGGGGGAATCACTACGAGCAGTACTTC,CASTIDRGNHYEQYF
16,NA,TRBV2,NA,TRBJ2-1,TGTGCCAGCACTAGCCCCATACTTAGCTCCTACAATGAGCAGTTCTTC,CASTSPILSSYNEQFF
13,NA,TRBV28,NA,TRBJ2-1,TGTGCCAGCAGCTCCCTCAGCTACAATGAGCAGTTCTTC,CASSSLSYNEQFF
13,NA,TRBV5-1,NA,TRBJ1-2,TGCGCCAGCAGCTTGATGAGGCTCAGGGGCTACACCTTC,CASSLMRLRGYTF
15,NA,TRBV7-6,NA,TRBJ1-1,TGTGCCAGCAGCTTAGAGGCAGAAATGAACACTGAAGCTTTCTTT,CASSLEAEMNTEAFF
16,NA,TRBV7-9,NA,TRBJ1-4,TGTGCCAGCAGCTTATGGGTAGGGGGTGTTCGTGAAAAACTGTTTTTT,CASSLWVGGVREKLFF
19,TRBD2,TRBV7-3,NA,TRBJ2-3,TGTGCCAGCAGCTTAAGCCCCGGACTAGCGGGAGGGCCTTTAGATACGCAGTATTTT,CASSLSPGLAGGPLDTQYF
16,TRBD1,TRBV5-1,NA,TRBJ2-3,TGCGCCAGCAGCTCAGACGACAGGGTGATCACAGATACGCAGTATTTT,CASSSDDRVITDTQYF
17,NA,TRBV14,NA,TRBJ2-5,TGTGCCAGCAGCCAATTGCGTGGGCTGGAGGGGCAAGAGACCCAGTACTTC,CASSQLRGLEGQETQYF
14,NA,TRBV5-5,NA,TRBJ2-7,TGTGCCAGCAGCTTGGAGAGCCGAGCCTACGAGCAGTACTTC,CASSLESRAYEQYF
15,NA,TRBV6-1,NA,TRBJ2-7,TGTGCCAGCAGGGAAGGAGTGGGGGCGAGCTACGAGCAGTACTTC,CASREGVGASYEQYF
13,TRBD2,TRBV29-1,NA,TRBJ2-7,TGCAGCGTTCACGGCGGGAGTCCGATCGAGCAGTACTTC,CSVHGGSPIEQYF
16,NA,TRBV7-9,NA,TRBJ1-1,TGTGCCAGCAGCTTAGGGGTCGGGGTTACTAACACTGAAGCTTTCTTT,CASSLGVGVTNTEAFF
13,NA,TRBV7-8,NA,TRBJ1-2,TGTGCCAGCAGCCAGGGCCTCAGGGACGGCTACACCTTC,CASSQGLRDGYTF
13,NA,TRBV19,NA,TRBJ2-4,TGTGCCAGTATGCCAGACGGTAAAAACATTCAGTACTTC,CASMPDGKNIQYF
15,TRBD2,TRBV2,NA,TRBJ2-7,TGTGCCACGGGGGGGGCCCTAGCGGGAGTGGGCGAGCAGTACTTC,CATGGALAGVGEQYF
15,TRBD2,TRBV5-5,NA,TRBJ2-1,TGTGCCAGCAGCTTGTTTGAAGCGGGAGGCCTTGAGCAGTTCTTC,CASSLFEAGGLEQFF
17,TRBD2,TRBV9,NA,TRBJ2-1,TGTGCCAGCAGCCCCCACCCCGCGACTAGCGGGCGTAATGAGCAGTTCTTC,CASSPHPATSGRNEQFF
17,TRBD2,TRBV7-9,NA,TRBJ2-1,TGTGCCAGCAGCTTTCCTCAGGAACTAGCGGGAGGCAATGAGCAGTTCTTC,CASSFPQELAGGNEQFF
17,TRBD2,TRBV15,NA,TRBJ2-3,TGTGCCACCAGCAGCAGCCTAGCGGGAGGGCCCGCAGATACGCAGTATTTT,CATSSSLAGGPADTQYF
13,TRBD1,TRBV6-5,NA,TRBJ1-1,TGTGCCAGCAGTTCGACAGGGGACACTGAAGCTTTCTTT,CASSSTGDTEAFF
14,NA,TRBV6-5,NA,TRBJ1-1,TGTGCCAGCAGTTACGCTGAGGGGACCACTGAAGCTTTCTTT,CASSYAEGTTEAFF